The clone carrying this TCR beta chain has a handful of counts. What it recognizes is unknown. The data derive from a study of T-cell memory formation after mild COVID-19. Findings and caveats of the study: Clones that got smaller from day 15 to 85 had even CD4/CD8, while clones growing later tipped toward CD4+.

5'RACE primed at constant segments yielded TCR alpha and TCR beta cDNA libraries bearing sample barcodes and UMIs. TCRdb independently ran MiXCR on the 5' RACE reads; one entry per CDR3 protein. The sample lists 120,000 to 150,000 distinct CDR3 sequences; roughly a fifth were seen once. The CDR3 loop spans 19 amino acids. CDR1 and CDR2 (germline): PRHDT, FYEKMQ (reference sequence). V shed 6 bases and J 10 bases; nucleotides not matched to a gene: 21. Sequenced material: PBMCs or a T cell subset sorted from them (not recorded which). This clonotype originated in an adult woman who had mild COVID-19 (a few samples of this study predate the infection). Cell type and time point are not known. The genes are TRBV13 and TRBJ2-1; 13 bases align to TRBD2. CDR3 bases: TGTGCCAGCAGTTCTTTAATCGGACTAGCGGGGGTAGGGGGTAGGGAGCAGTTCTTC. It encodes CASSSLIGLAGVGGREQFF. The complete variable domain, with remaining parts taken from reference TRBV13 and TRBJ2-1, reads AAGVIQSPRHLIKEKRETATLKCYPIPRHDTVYWYQQGPGQDPQFLISFYEKMQSDKGSIPDRFSAQQFSDYHSELNMSSLELGDSALYFCASSSLIGLAGVGGREQFFGPGTRLTVL.